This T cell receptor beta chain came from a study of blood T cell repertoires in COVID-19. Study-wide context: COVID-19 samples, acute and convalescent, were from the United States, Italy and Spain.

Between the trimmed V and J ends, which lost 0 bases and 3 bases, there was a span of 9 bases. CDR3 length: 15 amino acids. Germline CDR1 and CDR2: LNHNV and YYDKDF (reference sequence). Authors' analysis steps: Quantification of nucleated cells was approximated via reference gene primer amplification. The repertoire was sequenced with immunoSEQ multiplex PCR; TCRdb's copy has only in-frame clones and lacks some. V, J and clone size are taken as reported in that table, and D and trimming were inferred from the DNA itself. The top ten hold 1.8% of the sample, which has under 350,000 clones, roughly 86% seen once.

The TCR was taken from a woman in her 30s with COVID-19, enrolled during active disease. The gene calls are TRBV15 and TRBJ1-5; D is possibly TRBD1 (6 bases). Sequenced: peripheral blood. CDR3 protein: CATSRDRTVNQPQHF. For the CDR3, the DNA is TGTGCCACCAGCAGAGATCGGACAGTCAATCAGCCCCAGCATTTT.